One and the same sample provided the 5 T cell receptor beta chains below, sequenced in a study of cytomegalovirus exposure and HLA in healthy donors. PCR primers comprised 60 Vbeta and 13 Jbeta primers. Sequencing used immunoSEQ multiplex PCR; TCRdb keeps in-frame clones, though not all of them. Among about 130,000 clones listed, 65% to 75% were seen once. Sequencing was carried out using PBMCs. These receptor sequences come from a middle-aged man in good health and CMV-seropositive.

This chain uses TRBV27 with TRBJ1-5; TRBD1 is a possible D gene (5 bases). The CDR3 runs to 14 residues. Germline CDR1 is MNHEY and CDR2 is SMNVEV (reference sequence). V was clipped by 0 bases and J by 9 bases, with 12 bases between them. CDR3 protein: CASSLSAGSRPQHF. Here the CDR3 DNA reads TGTGCCAGCAGTTTATCGGCAGGGTCACGGCCCCAGCATTTT.

This chain uses TRBV27 with TRBJ2-7; D call uncertain. V was pared by 4 bases and J by 6 bases, with 10 bases between. Germline CDR1 and CDR2: MNHEY and SMNVEV (reference sequence). The CDR3 length is 12 residues. DNA of the CDR3: TGTGCCAGCAGTTCCCTCGAGGCCGAGCAGTACTTC. Its protein is CASSSLEAEQYF.

J is TRBJ1-4 and V is TRBV5-4, with no clear D. CDR1 is SGHNT and CDR2 is YYREEE in the germline V gene (reference sequence). The CDR3 is 13 amino acids. Trimming took off 2 bases at V and 8 bases at J, with 10 bases between the two ends. CDR3 sequence reads: CASSLRGGEKLFF. The CDR3 DNA reads TGTGCCAGCAGCTTACGGGGTGGGGAAAAACTGTTTTTT.

The rearrangement joins TRBV7-6 to TRBJ2-1; 8 nucleotides match TRBD2. After removal of 5 bases from V and 4 bases from J, the junction contained 13 bases not matched to a gene. The CDR3 spans 17 residues. Germline lookup yields CDR1 SGHVS and CDR2 FNYEAQ. DNA of the CDR3: TGTGCCAGCAGCCCGCTGTTGGTAGCGGGGATTTACAATGAGCAGTTCTTC. Encoded protein: CASSPLLVAGIYNEQFF.

The V gene is TRBV27, the J gene TRBJ2-7, with 14 bases that match TRBD2. The ends lost 5 bases at V and 7 bases at J; junction bases unmatched: 7. Germline lookup yields CDR1 MNHEY and CDR2 SMNVEV (reference sequence). There are 15 residues in the CDR3. In DNA, the CDR3 is TGTGCCAGCAGTCTGGGACTAGCGGGAGAGAGGGAGCAGTACTTC. Its translation: CASSLGLAGEREQYF.